The clone carrying this T cell receptor beta chain was recorded a few times. Its antigen is currently unknown. Treatment defined: approximately 11-day PBMC culture with coronavirus spike peptide pools or control peptides (ViraFEST assay). This sample stems from a study of vaccination and CD4 T cells after COVID-19. Study-wide results and caveats: In convalescent patients, a median about 88% of post-vaccine SARS-CoV-2-reactive clones appeared only after vaccination.

Cultured CD4+ T cells had their DNA profiled by the Oncomine TCR Beta short-read assay. TCRdb re-derived calls from the PCR reads in MiXCR, one entry per CDR3 protein. The sample contains fewer than 20,000 distinct CDR3 sequences, approximately 72% of which appear only once. This CDR3 region has 12 residues. Germline assignment: CDR1 ENHRY and CDR2 SYGVKD. Trimming removed 0 bases at V and 8 bases at J, with 7 bases between. The TCR was taken from a human donor who received a COVID-19 vaccine. The chain uses TRBV10-3 and TRBJ1-1, with no clear D. Material: CD4+ T cells from blood, cultured in vitro, obtained after SARS-CoV-2 vaccination. CDR3: CAISESGFEAFF. CDR3 in DNA: TGTGCCATCAGTGAGTCGGGTTTCGAAGCTTTCTTT.